This T cell receptor (beta chain) was documented in a study of breast tumors, draining lymph nodes, adjacent tissues. Study results and limitations: Findings are consistent with lymph node origin and intratumoral expansion of most tumor T cells. Data only fit, rather than demonstrated, lymph node origin of most tumor T cells. Tumor and nontumor repertoires were significantly more similar in luminal-like than in basal-like breast cancer. Tumor repertoires ranked between lymph nodes and nontumor tissue in diversity, with V and J gene preferences.

One entry per CDR3 protein results from TCRdb running MiXCR on the multiplex PCR reads. The sample yields around 230,000 distinct CDR3 sequences, 34% seen once. Axillary draining lymph nodes of breast cancer patients supplied the node samples. This CDR3 is 18 amino acids long. CDR1 and CDR2 (germline): SGHVS, FQNEAQ. This clonotype showed up just a few times. Its specificity is unknown. A read error may produce the germline difference seen at one junction end. This receptor was taken from a female donor with breast cancer. Some clones in this sample may be carry-over from other donors' samples. Material for sequencing was axillary lymph node tissue. The genes are TRBV7-8 and TRBJ1-6; D not certain. This CDR3 is CASSLDVRGSSYNPPLHF. The CDR3 coding sequence is TGTGCCAGCAGCTTGGACGTTCGGGGTAGCTCCTATAATCCACCCCTCCACTTT. The full variable domain, with the rest looked up from reference TRBV7-8 and TRBJ1-6, is GAGVSQSPRYKVAKRGQDVALRCDPISGHVSLFWYQQALGQGPEFLTYFQNEAQLDKSGLPSDRFFAERPEGSVSTLKIQRTQQEDSAVYLCASSLDVRGSSYNPPLHFGNGTRLTVT.